The rows below give T cell receptor beta chains drawn from one sample of a study of T cell repertoires in cytomegalovirus infection. These receptors are not linked to any known antigen. Each CDR3 protein is one row after TCRdb ran MiXCR on the reads. The repertoire holds approximately 76,000 distinct CDR3 sequences, with 35% to 50% as singletons. The material sequenced was CD8+ T cells from cultured PBMCs, taken from culture after CMV antigen stimulation. The receptors here all came from a human donor in good health (CMV status not recorded). Some clones in this sample may be carry-over from other donors' samples. Each CDR3 is given with its conserved first and last residue. The order of the fields is CDR3 length, V gene, clone size, J gene, D gene, CDR3 DNA, CDR3 protein. The D gene is left open where the match is weak. Only part of the rows carry a size: once, few, many, or a class if the clone is expanded.

15	TRBV19	-	TRBJ2-7	TRBD1	TGTGCCAGTAGTCCGGATGGACAGGGTGAATACGAGCAGTACTTC	CASSPDGQGEYEQYF
16	TRBV7-6	-	TRBJ2-1	TRBD2	TGTGCCAGCAGCGCACTGACTAGCGGGGGGGCCAATGAGCAGTTCTTC	CASSALTSGGANEQFF
12	TRBV11-2	-	TRBJ2-7	-	TGTGCCAGCAGCTCCCTCTACTACGAGCAGTACTTC	CASSSLYYEQYF
16	TRBV15	-	TRBJ2-2	TRBD1	TGTGCCACCAGCGGTGGACAGGGTGCGAACACCGGGGAGCTGTTTTTT	CATSGGQGANTGELFF
14	TRBV7-8	many	TRBJ2-7	-	TGTGCCAGCAGCTTAGCGCTATCGGGGTACGAGCAGTACTTC	CASSLALSGYEQYF
12	TRBV5-6	few	TRBJ2-7	-	TGTGCCAGCAGCTTGGCGGGGAACGAGCAGTACTTC	CASSLAGNEQYF
16	TRBV29-1	few	TRBJ2-1	-	TGCAGCGTTGAAGCCCCATCAAGGCGGTCCTACAATGAGCAGTTCTTC	CSVEAPSRRSYNEQFF
13	TRBV19	-	TRBJ1-5	-	TGTGCCAGTAGTATCGGAGGGCCTCAGCCCCAGCATTTT	CASSIGGPQPQHF
16	TRBV5-1	-	TRBJ1-1	-	TGCGCCAGCAGCTTGGGTCAGGGAATCATGAACACTGAAGCTTTCTTT	CASSLGQGIMNTEAFF
14	TRBV7-3	-	TRBJ1-1	TRBD1	TGTGCCAGCAGCAGCACGACAGGGGAGACTGAAGCTTTCTTT	CASSSTTGETEAFF
13	TRBV7-9	-	TRBJ1-5	-	TGTGCCAGCAGCTTAGGGGGAGGACAGCCCCAGCATTTT	CASSLGGGQPQHF
15	TRBV27	-	TRBJ1-2	-	TGTGCCAGCAGTTTTAGCGGTTCTCCCAATTATGGCTACACCTTC	CASSFSGSPNYGYTF
15	TRBV7-2	many	TRBJ1-2	-	TGTGCCAGCAGCCCCATGACGGGGTCTAACTATGGCTACACCTTC	CASSPMTGSNYGYTF
17	TRBV4-3	many	TRBJ2-7	TRBD2	TGCGCCAGCAGCCCATCATATCCGGGGGGAACGTTCTACGAGCAGTACTTC	CASSPSYPGGTFYEQYF
17	TRBV7-9	-	TRBJ2-3	TRBD1	TGTGCCAGCAGCTCCCAGGTGGCAGGGGGTTTCACAGATACGCAGTATTTT	CASSSQVAGGFTDTQYF
18	TRBV5-6	-	TRBJ2-5	TRBD1	TGTGCCAGCAGCTTGCGGGGAACCGGGACAGCGAGATCGGAGACCCAGTACTTC	CASSLRGTGTARSETQYF
18	TRBV7-4	few	TRBJ2-6	TRBD2	TGTGCCAGCACCCTTGGGGGAGGGGCCGACTCTGGGGCCAACGTCCTGACTTTC	CASTLGGGADSGANVLTF
14	TRBV14	many	TRBJ2-1	-	TGTGCCAGCAGCTCAAGCACCCAATGGTATGAGCAGTTCTTC	CASSSSTQWYEQFF
15	TRBV6-2/TRBV6-3	-	TRBJ2-7	-	TGTGCCAGCAGTTATAGTGTGGCGAGGGGCTACGAGCAGTACTTC	CASSYSVARGYEQYF
14	TRBV13	-	TRBJ1-2	-	TGTGCCAGCAGCTTAGGAGCAGGAAATTATGGCTACACCTTC	CASSLGAGNYGYTF
13	TRBV6-5	few	TRBJ2-3	-	TGTGCCAGCAGTGCCGACACTGCCGATACGCAGTATTTT	CASSADTADTQYF
15	TRBV18	-	TRBJ1-2	TRBD1	TGTGCCAGCTCACGTTCGATCGACAGGGTCCATGGCTACACCTTC	CASSRSIDRVHGYTF
14	TRBV11-2	-	TRBJ1-1	-	TGTGCCAGCAGCCCGGGGGGCTATAACACTGAAGCTTTCTTT	CASSPGGYNTEAFF
17	TRBV11-2	-	TRBJ2-3	-	TGTGCCAGCAGCTTAAGGGGCGTCACCGCTAGCACAGATACGCAGTATTTT	CASSLRGVTASTDTQYF
14	TRBV11-1	-	TRBJ1-1	-	TGTGCCAGCAGCCACAGGGTATTCGGCACTGAAGCTTTCTTT	CASSHRVFGTEAFF
12	TRBV7-9	-	TRBJ2-3	-	TGTGCCAGCAGCTCGGGGGTCCAGGGGCAGTATTTT	CASSSGVQGQYF
13	TRBV6-8	-	TRBJ1-2	-	TGTGCCAGCAGTTACCCGGGGGTTGGTGGCTACACCTTC	CASSYPGVGGYTF
17	TRBV4-1	few	TRBJ2-2	TRBD2	TGCGCCAGCAGCCAAGATCCCAGCGGGGGGAACACCGGGGAGCTGTTTTTT	CASSQDPSGGNTGELFF
14	TRBV11-2	-	TRBJ2-7	-	TGTGCCAGCAGCTTCGGGACTGATTCCTACGAGCAGTACTTC	CASSFGTDSYEQYF
18	TRBV4-2	-	TRBJ2-4	TRBD2	TGTGCCAGCAGCCAAGATGTGGGACTAGTATTTGGTTCGGACATTCAGTACTTC	CASSQDVGLVFGSDIQYF
17	TRBV2	once	TRBJ2-2	TRBD2	TGTGCCAGCAGCCGTACTAGCGGGGGGCCATACACCGGGGAGCTGTTTTTT	CASSRTSGGPYTGELFF
21	TRBV28	-	TRBJ1-6	TRBD1	TGTGCCAGCAGTTTGAATTGGCAGACAGGGCAATGGAGCTCCTATAATTCACCCCTCCACTTT	CASSLNWQTGQWSSYNSPLHF
11	TRBV7-6	few	TRBJ2-5	-	TGTGCCAGCAGCTTCTTCGAGACCCAGTACTTC	CASSFFETQYF
14	TRBV25-1	once	TRBJ2-7	-	TGTGCCAGCGGACACCAGGGGTATAGCGACGAGCAGTACTTC	CASGHQGYSDEQYF
15	TRBV5-1	few	TRBJ2-5	TRBD1	TGCGCCAGCAGGACAGGGGAAGGATCTATGGAGACCCAGTACTTC	CASRTGEGSMETQYF
17	TRBV7-2	many	TRBJ1-1	-	TGTGCCAGCAGCTTAGGCTCGTTGGGTGGAATGAACACTGAAGCTTTCTTT	CASSLGSLGGMNTEAFF
13	TRBV29-1	-	TRBJ1-2	-	TGCAGCGTGGATACAGGGAAAGACTATGGCTACACCTTC	CSVDTGKDYGYTF
16	TRBV6-1	few	TRBJ2-1	-	TGTGCCAGCAGTGGACCGGGTCCCGAGGGGTACAATGAGCAGTTCTTC	CASSGPGPEGYNEQFF
15	TRBV28	few	TRBJ2-1	TRBD2	TGTGCCAGCAGTTTACTCGGGGGGGGGTACAATGAGCAGTTCTTC	CASSLLGGGYNEQFF
21	TRBV3-1	-	TRBJ1-3	-	TGTGCCAGCAGCCAAGGGGGGATGGGACTGGACTTCGCCCCCCTTGGAAACACCATATATTTT	CASSQGGMGLDFAPLGNTIYF
15	TRBV7-3	-	TRBJ2-3	TRBD2	TGTGCCAGCAGCCCTAGCGGGGGGAGCACAGATACGCAGTATTTT	CASSPSGGSTDTQYF
17	TRBV4-2	-	TRBJ2-7	TRBD1	TGTGCCAGCAGCCAAGGAGCGGCACGACAGGGGGCCTACGAGCAGTACTTC	CASSQGAARQGAYEQYF
16	TRBV6-2/TRBV6-3	-	TRBJ2-3	-	TGTGCCAGCAGCTACGAATATGGGGGGTTGACAGATACGCAGTATTTT	CASSYEYGGLTDTQYF
18	TRBV4-1	few	TRBJ2-3	-	TGCGCCAGCAGCCAAGAGGGCCCGGAGACGGGGGTGCAAGATACGCAGTATTTT	CASSQEGPETGVQDTQYF
12	TRBV12-3/TRBV12-4	once	TRBJ1-2	-	TGTGCCAGCAGCCCGACCTCGAGTGGCTACACCTTC	CASSPTSSGYTF
17	TRBV11-2	-	TRBJ1-1	-	TGTGCCAGCAGCTTAGCGGGCCATGGATTCACTAACACTGAAGCTTTCTTT	CASSLAGHGFTNTEAFF
12	TRBV7-2	-	TRBJ2-3	TRBD2	TGTGCCAGCTCATGGGGGGGAGATACGCAGTATTTT	CASSWGGDTQYF
12	TRBV27	-	TRBJ2-3	-	TGTGCCAGCAGCCGTACGGGGGATACGCAGTATTTT	CASSRTGDTQYF
16	TRBV4-2	few	TRBJ2-4	-	TGTGCCAGCAGTCCGTTGGGGGGCGGGGTGGGAGACATTCAGTACTTC	CASSPLGGGVGDIQYF